The 5 T cell receptor beta chains given below trace back to one sample, sequenced in a study of blood T cells in healthy people across ages. The authors ran a second PCR of 7 to 11 cycles using a sample-barcoded 5' primer and a J-beta primer mix. TCRdb called the 5' RACE reads again in MiXCR, with one record for every CDR3 protein. The data contain about 1.6 million distinct CDR3 sequences, 30% to 35% of them seen just once; the ten biggest clones take up around 11%. The specimen was blood. Receptors originate from a woman aged 25-40 years in good health.

The chain joins TRBV9 to TRBJ2-1, with TRBD1 matching over 8 bases. The V gene end was trimmed by 4 bases and the J gene end by 6 bases; junction bases not matched to a gene: 6. The length of the CDR3 is 14 residues. Per germline, CDR1 SGDLS and CDR2 YYNGEE. The CDR3 is CASSSGGGGNEQFF. In DNA form, the CDR3 reads TGTGCCAGCAGCTCAGGGGGCGGAGGCAATGAGCAGTTCTTC.

In this sample, this clonotype turned up a few times. This sequence joins TRBV24-1 and TRBJ2-5; 10 bases align to TRBD2. This CDR3 spans 15 amino acids. J lost 3 bases, V lost 4 bases, and 4 bases had no gene match. From germline, CDR1 is KGHDR and CDR2 SFDVKD. CDR3 amino acids: CATSESGTSEETQYF. CDR3 sequence (DNA): TGTGCCACCAGTGAATCCGGGACTAGCGAAGAGACCCAGTACTTC.

In this sample, this clonotype turned up a few times. The genes are TRBV27 and TRBJ2-5; D call uncertain. The closer fit of TRBJ2-7 to the DNA end suggests the J call may be wrong. The CDR3 runs 12 residues. CDR1 and CDR2 (germline): MNHEY, SMNVEV (reference sequence). CDR3 region: CASSSWVFEQYF. The DNA of the CDR3 is TGTGCCAGCAGTTCGTGGGTATTCGAGCAGTACTTC.

This clonotype occurred a few times. This rearrangement joins TRBV6-1 to TRBJ2-1; tentatively, D is TRBD2 (5 bases). The CDR3 spans 18 residues. V was pared by 2 bases and J by 6 bases, with 23 bases between. Germline V gene data show CDR1 as MNHNS and CDR2 as SASEGT. CDR3 region: CASSENRAARATINEQFF. As DNA, the CDR3 is TGTGCCAGCAGTGAAAATCGAGCGGCTAGAGCGACCATCAATGAGCAGTTCTTC.

The genes are TRBV20-1 and TRBJ1-1; TRBD1 aligns across 8 bases. Per the germline V gene, CDR1 is DFQATT and CDR2 is SNEGSKA (reference sequence). The J segment lost 4 bases and the V segment lost 6 bases, leaving 4 bases of the junction unmatched. CDR3 length: 12 amino acids. CDR3 region: CSAQGVRTEAFF. CDR3 in DNA: TGCAGTGCACAGGGGGTGCGCACTGAAGCTTTCTTT.